The clone carrying this T cell receptor (beta chain) was detected a few times. Its specificity is unknown. The record originates from a study of siplizumab effects on memory and regulatory T cells. The study's findings and limits: Naive T cells appeared more diverse than memory cells and seemed to be major alloresponse contributors.

The V gene lost 0 bases and the J gene lost 2 bases, with 19 bases spanning the gap. The germline CDR1 and CDR2 sequences are MNHNS and SASEGT. The CDR3 spans 18 residues. TCRdb's table, derived via immunoSEQ multiplex PCR, lists solely in-frame clones and lacks some. This sample has fewer than 110,000 clones, with 80% to 95% found just once. The sequencing sample was made of non-Treg CD4+ T cells sorted from blood. The J gene is TRBJ1-2, the V gene TRBV6-1; D may be TRBD1 (5 bases). The TCR was taken from a human donor in good health. The chain's CDR3 is CASSEARSGRAKNYGYTF. DNA for the CDR3: TGTGCCAGCAGTGAAGCTAGGTCAGGGAGAGCTAAAAACTATGGCTACACCTTC.